A single sample is the source of the 9 T cell receptor beta chains below, sequenced in a study of T cell clones after liver transplantation. Repertoires were generated with immunoSEQ multiplex PCR, while TCRdb's copy carries only in-frame clones and drops some. The sample has around 80,000 clones; about 84% are singletons. Sequenced material: CD4+ T cells from blood, taken about 46 months after liver transplant. The source of these receptors is a human patient who received a liver transplant. Part of the T cells may come from the graft donor.

CDR3 sequence: CASSVATSASGSNYEQYF. The CDR3 DNA is TGTGCCAGCAGCGTAGCTACGTCGGCTAGCGGGAGTAACTACGAGCAGTACTTC. This chain uses TRBV9 with TRBJ2-7; 10 positions match TRBD2. Looked up from germline, CDR1 is SGDLS and CDR2 is YYNGEE. The trim removed 0 bases at V and 3 bases at J, leaving 12 bases unmatched. The CDR3 consists of 18 residues.

This chain connects TRBV4-2 to TRBJ1-3; D ambiguous. This CDR3 region has 16 residues. Deletions cut 4 bases from V and 0 bases from J, with 13 bases between. Germline V gene lookup returns CDR1 LGHNA and CDR2 YNFKEQ. CDR3 amino acids: CASSPSFRRSGNTIYF. The CDR3 nucleotides read TGTGCCAGCAGCCCCTCGTTTAGACGCTCTGGAAACACCATATATTTT.

The chain is built from TRBV29-1 and TRBJ2-1, with TRBD2 identical over 7 bases. There are 13 residues in the CDR3. Germline trimming cut 3 bases from V and 7 bases from J; bases unmatched to any gene: 6. Germline V CDR1 and CDR2: SQVTM, ANQGSEA. CDR3 nucleotide sequence: TGCAGCGTTGACTCGGGAGGAGGGAATGAGCAGTTCTTC. Its translation: CSVDSGGGNEQFF.

The genes are TRBV7-9 and TRBJ2-7; 8 positions agree with TRBD2. The V and J ends lost 1 base and 3 bases, in that order; junction bases with no gene match: 5. There are 15 residues in the CDR3. Germline V gene data show CDR1 as SEHNR and CDR2 as FQNEAQ (reference sequence). The CDR3 loop is CASSLVSGKLYEQYF. CDR3 DNA: TGTGCCAGCAGCTTAGTTAGCGGGAAACTCTACGAGCAGTACTTC.

The chain links TRBV7-6 to TRBJ2-1; 10 bases are shared with TRBD2. From germline, CDR1 is SGHVS and CDR2 FNYEAQ. V lost 5 bases and J lost 9; bases outside the gene matches: 10. The CDR3 length is 15 residues. The chain's CDR3 is CASSLGLAPASEQFF. CDR3 bases: TGTGCCAGCAGCCTGGGACTAGCGCCAGCTTCTGAGCAGTTCTTC.

V is TRBV28 and J is TRBJ1-5; TRBD1 matches at 8 bases. Germline CDR1 MDHEN, CDR2 SYDVKM. With 3 bases clipped from V and 0 bases from J, the junction kept 7 bases outside the gene matches. The CDR3 contains 17 residues. The CDR3 DNA is TGTGCCAGCAGTTTTGAAGGACAGGGCCTTAGCAATCAGCCCCAGCATTTT. Protein sequence: CASSFEGQGLSNQPQHF.

The J gene is TRBJ1-2, the V gene TRBV5-4; the D is unclear. Germline CDR1 is SGHNT and CDR2 is YYREEE (reference sequence). The CDR3 runs to 14 residues. V was trimmed by 0 bases and J by 8 bases, leaving 14 bases between them. The CDR3 coding sequence is TGTGCCAGCAGCTTGGCCGGGAATCCCTACGGCTACACCTTC. Its protein is CASSLAGNPYGYTF. Full variable domain (remainder filled in from reference TRBV5-4 and TRBJ1-2): ETGVTQSPTHLIKTRGQQVTLRCSSQSGHNTVSWYQQALGQGPQFIFQYYREEENGRGNFPPRFSGLQFPNYSSELNVNALELDDSALYLCASSLAGNPYGYTFGSGTRLTVV.

The chain carries TRBV7-2 and TRBJ2-1; 11 nucleotides match TRBD2. The junction had 4 bases not matched to a gene; V was cut back by 3 bases and J by 0 bases. The germline V gene has CDR1 SGHTA and CDR2 FQGNSA. This CDR3 has 17 amino acids. For the CDR3, the DNA is TGTGCCAGCAGCTTGCATAGCGGGAGGGCCTCCTACAATGAGCAGTTCTTC. This codes for CASSLHSGRASYNEQFF.

The chain is built from TRBV5-6 and TRBJ1-2; 7 nucleotides match TRBD1. Germline CDR1 and CDR2: SGHDT and YYEEEE. CDR3 length: 14 residues. The J segment lost 3 bases and the V segment lost 0 bases, leaving 2 bases of the junction unmatched. The chain's CDR3 is CASSLDRGYYGYTF. As DNA, the CDR3 is TGTGCCAGCAGCTTGGACAGGGGTTACTATGGCTACACCTTC.